This T cell receptor beta chain was found in a study of beta chain features in type 1 diabetes. What was sequenced were expressed TCRB transcripts, since all of the isolated RNA had been reverse transcribed. Data came from immunoSEQ multiplex PCR; TCRdb stores just in-frame clones and leaves some out. The sample lists some 200,000 clones; roughly a tenth were seen once. This clone was counted many times. What it binds is unknown. The germline V gene encodes CDR1 SNHLY and CDR2 FYNNEI. V was cut by 8 bases and J by 7 bases, with 9 bases left in between. CDR3 length: 11 amino acids. All of the sorted populations showed purity greater than 98%. Findings of the study overall: Type 1 diabetes patients had fewer VDJ junction insertions and more deletions. When cDNA is sequenced, cells with high TCR expression could be over-represented.

The receptor was isolated from a man aged 18-30 years in good health. Source material: central memory CD4+ T cells from blood. The chain links TRBV2 to TRBJ2-1; D remains unclear. For the CDR3, the DNA is TGTGCCAGCCGCTTGGAGAATGAGCAGTTCTTC. Protein sequence: CASRLENEQFF.